Presented here are 31 T cell receptor beta chains from one specimen sequenced in a study of neurological immune-mediated disorders. TCRdb redid the calling of the 5' RACE reads with MiXCR, one entry per CDR3 protein. The sample has about 70,000 distinct CDR3 sequences, 2.5% to 3.5% seen once. What was sequenced was PBMCs. The receptors here all came from a woman aged 45 to 65 with multiple sclerosis.

This clonotype was found many times. The V and J genes are TRBV18 and TRBJ1-3; D not certain. V lost 2 bases and J 6 bases, leaving 14 bases between the germline ends. In germline, CDR1 is KGHSH, CDR2 LQKENI. The CDR3 contains 15 residues. CDR3 in DNA: TGTGCCAGCTCACCAAGTGCAAGTCCTGAAAACACCATATATTTT. This codes for CASSPSASPENTIYF.

This clonotype appeared many times. This chain uses TRBV7-2 with TRBJ1-5; TRBD1 might be the D (5 bases). Germline CDR1 reads SGHTA; CDR2 reads FQGNSA. This CDR3 comprises 16 residues. V lost 1 base to trimming and J lost 5 bases, with 15 bases between them. The DNA of the CDR3 is TGTGCCAGCAGCTTAGGGGCAGGGCCTTCTCATCAGCCCCAGCATTTT. This sequence encodes CASSLGAGPSHQPQHF.

This clonotype was recorded many times. V and J are TRBV6-2 or TRBV6-3 and TRBJ1-2; D gene unclear. V shed 0 bases and J shed 7 bases, with 9 bases lying between them. Germline V gene data show CDR1 as MNHEY and CDR2 as SVGEGT. The CDR3 covers 13 residues. CDR3 sequence: CASSYSSRLGYTF. Written as DNA, the CDR3 is TGTGCCAGCAGTTACTCGAGCAGACTTGGCTACACCTTC.

This clonotype was observed many times. The V and J genes are TRBV6-1 and TRBJ2-7, with 7 bases matching TRBD1. The CDR3 extends over 16 amino acids. Germline CDR1 MNHNS, CDR2 SASEGT. Trimming at V came to 7 bases and at J to 4 bases, leaving 16 bases not matched to a gene. The CDR3 loop reads CASNAPPGTAMYEQYF. The DNA for the CDR3 is TGTGCCAGCAACGCACCCCCCGGGACAGCTATGTACGAGCAGTACTTC.

Ten or more counts support this clonotype. This chain connects TRBV3-1 to TRBJ2-3, with TRBD2 matching 9 bases. J was trimmed by 1 base and V by 4 bases; bases with no gene match: 3. The germline V gene encodes CDR1 LGHDT and CDR2 YNNKEL (reference sequence). The CDR3 totals 15 residues. CDR3 region: CASSLSGGRTDTQYF. CDR3 coding DNA: TGTGCCAGCAGCCTTAGCGGGGGCCGCACAGATACGCAGTATTTT.

This clonotype was picked up many times. The chain carries TRBV27 and TRBJ2-1, with 10 bases that match TRBD1. Germline trimming cut 5 bases from V and 7 bases from J; bases unmatched to any gene: 8. The CDR3 has 15 residues. The V gene's germline CDR1 is MNHEY and CDR2 SMNVEV (reference sequence). The CDR3 spells CASSAGQGYRNEQFF. CDR3 DNA: TGTGCCAGCAGTGCGGGACAGGGGTATAGGAATGAGCAGTTCTTC.

This clonotype has ten or more counts. The V gene is TRBV20-1, the J gene TRBJ2-1; TRBD2 matches at 11 bases. V shed 1 base, J shed 9 bases, and the junction held 5 bases outside the gene matches. The CDR3 consists of 14 residues. Looked up from germline, CDR1 is DFQATT and CDR2 is SNEGSKA (reference sequence). In nucleotides, the CDR3 is TGCAGTGCTAGAGGCACTAGCGGGAGAACTGAGCAGTTCTTC. As protein: CSARGTSGRTEQFF.

This clonotype was observed at least ten times. The chain couples TRBV20-1 to TRBJ2-1; 12 bases line up with TRBD2. V lost 6 bases and J lost 8; bases outside the gene matches: 8. CDR3 length equals 14 residues. Germline V gives CDR1 DFQATT, CDR2 SNEGSKA (reference sequence). The CDR3 loop reads CSAEGLAGTYEQFF. In nucleotides, the CDR3 is TGCAGTGCGGAAGGACTAGCGGGAACATATGAGCAGTTCTTC.

This clonotype appeared a few times. The chain is built from TRBV12-3 or TRBV12-4 and TRBJ1-1; D gene uncertain. This CDR3 is 15 amino acids long. The germline V and J ends were trimmed by 4 bases and 4 bases, with 16 bases remaining between them. CDR3 sequence reads: CASSSQAGLGTEAFF. For the CDR3, the DNA is TGTGCCAGCAGTTCCCAGGCCGGGCTGGGCACTGAAGCTTTCTTT.

This clonotype showed up many times. V usage is TRBV5-6 and J usage is TRBJ1-2; D might be TRBD1 (5 bases). The V end was cut by 4 bases, the J end by 3 bases, with 13 bases between. The CDR3 length is 14 residues. Germline-derived CDR1 and CDR2 are SGHDT and YYEEEE. The DNA of the CDR3 is TGTGCCAGCAGCCCGTGGGGCTCAGACTATGGCTACACCTTC. Residues: CASSPWGSDYGYTF.

There are many counts of this clonotype. V usage is TRBV12-3 or TRBV12-4 and J usage is TRBJ1-2; D not resolved. V lost 7 bases and J lost 4, with 16 bases in between. The CDR3 totals 14 residues. CDR3 nucleotides: TGTGCCAGCACCCCTCAGCTCATCTCCTATGGCTACACCTTC. Protein: CASTPQLISYGYTF.

This clonotype showed up many times. The genes are TRBV27 and TRBJ1-2; D unclear. This CDR3 comprises 13 residues. The V end was cut by 2 bases, the J end by 6 bases, with 10 bases between. Germline-derived CDR1 and CDR2 are MNHEY and SMNVEV (reference sequence). The chain's CDR3 is CASSLSTRHGYTF. CDR3 DNA sequence: TGTGCCAGCAGTTTAAGTACCCGGCATGGCTACACCTTC.

About this clonotype: A read error may produce the germline difference seen at one junction end. This chain connects TRBV12-3 or TRBV12-4 to TRBJ1-6, with D perhaps matching TRBD1 (5 bases). The CDR3 consists of 14 residues. The CDR3 loop is CASSLLGANSTLNF. In nucleotides, the CDR3 is TGTGCCAGCAGTTTGCTAGGGGCTAATTCAACCCTCAACTTT.

At least ten counts were recorded for this clonotype. The chain couples TRBV12-3 or TRBV12-4 to TRBJ1-5, with D possibly being TRBD1 (6 bases). CDR3 length equals 12 residues. V was trimmed by 4 bases and J by 13 bases, leaving 14 bases between them. The CDR3 loop reads CASSSWGQTQHF. Written as DNA, the CDR3 is TGTGCCAGCAGTTCATGGGGACAAACACAGCATTTT.

The sample holds many counts of this clonotype. The genes are TRBV12-3 or TRBV12-4 and TRBJ2-2, with 9 bases aligning to TRBD1. The length of the CDR3 is 16 residues. With 5 bases clipped from V and 4 bases from J, the junction kept 8 bases outside the gene matches. CDR3 sequence (DNA): TGTGCCAGCAGTCCGCGACAGGGGGGTAGCACCGGGGAGCTGTTTTTT. As protein: CASSPRQGGSTGELFF.

This clonotype was detected many times. The rearrangement joins TRBV5-5 to TRBJ1-2, with unresolved D. This CDR3 is built from 14 residues. Trimming took 1 base from V and 0 from J, leaving 7 bases between them. The germline V gene encodes CDR1 SGHKS and CDR2 YYEKEE (reference sequence). The CDR3 is CASSLSGANYGYTF. CDR3 bases: TGTGCCAGCAGCTTGTCAGGAGCTAACTATGGCTACACCTTC.

Ten or more counts support this clonotype. This chain links TRBV5-6 with TRBJ2-1; unclear D gene. Germline CDR1 SGHDT, CDR2 YYEEEE. This CDR3 has 12 amino acids. Trimming cost V 4 bases and J 10 bases, with 12 bases left between them. CDR3 residues: CASSIITSEQFF. The CDR3 region has the DNA TGTGCCAGCAGCATAATTACAAGCGAGCAGTTCTTC.

This clonotype appeared many times. The chain joins TRBV6-5 to TRBJ2-4; either TRBD1 or TRBD2 may supply D (5 bases each). CDR1 is MNHEY and CDR2 is SVGAGI in the germline V gene. V was trimmed by 2 bases and J by 5 bases, leaving 19 bases between them. The CDR3 covers 17 residues. Written as DNA, the CDR3 is TGTGCCAGCAGTTACGGAGGTCGTTTAGGGGCCCAAAACATTCAGTACTTC. Translated: CASSYGGRLGAQNIQYF.

This clonotype was counted at least ten times. This chain uses TRBV6-6 with TRBJ2-1, with D maybe TRBD1 (5 bases). The length of the CDR3 is 14 residues. Germline CDR1 is MNHNY and CDR2 is SVGAGI (reference sequence). Trimming took off 4 bases at V and 3 bases at J, with 10 bases between the two ends. CDR3 sequence: CASSWQGNYNEQFF. CDR3 in DNA: TGTGCCAGCAGTTGGCAGGGCAACTACAATGAGCAGTTCTTC.

This clonotype was counted at least ten times. J is TRBJ2-3 and V is TRBV7-2; 9 nucleotides line up with TRBD2. CDR1 SGHTA and CDR2 FQGNSA come from the germline V gene. Trimming at V came to 0 bases and at J to 2 bases, leaving 6 bases not matched to a gene. The CDR3 runs 17 residues. The CDR3 loop reads CASSLAGAGGITDTQYF. CDR3 DNA: TGTGCCAGCAGCTTAGCGGGGGCGGGAGGGATCACAGATACGCAGTATTTT.

This clonotype has a count of ten or more. The gene calls are TRBV9 and TRBJ1-1, with unresolved D. V was clipped by 4 bases and J by 6 bases, with 19 bases between them. Germline V gives CDR1 SGDLS, CDR2 YYNGEE. The CDR3 runs 15 residues. The CDR3 DNA reads TGTGCCAGCAGCCCCGACTCCCTGCGCACCCCTGAAGCTTTCTTT. Protein sequence: CASSPDSLRTPEAFF.

This clonotype came up many times. The rearrangement uses TRBV12-3 or TRBV12-4 and TRBJ1-1, with D possibly being TRBD1 (6 bases). The CDR3 loop spans 14 amino acids. Deletions cut 5 bases from V and 1 base from J, with 11 bases between. The CDR3 sequence is CASSPQQGNTEAFF. Here the CDR3 DNA reads TGTGCCAGCAGTCCACAACAGGGGAACACTGAAGCTTTCTTT.

This clonotype was recorded many times. This sequence joins TRBV7-2 and TRBJ2-5; unclear D gene. The CDR3 has 15 amino acids. Between the trimmed V and J ends, which lost 1 base and 6 bases, there was a span of 15 bases. Germline loops: CDR1 SGHTA, CDR2 FQGNSA. DNA of the CDR3: TGTGCCAGCAGCTTAGGGCCGACGGAAAGACAGACCCAGTACTTC. Protein: CASSLGPTERQTQYF.

This clonotype was found many times. The chain has TRBV19 and TRBJ2-5; weak D call: TRBD2 (5 bases). Trimming removed 2 bases from V and 5 bases from J, with 9 bases in between. The CDR3 totals 13 residues. Germline CDR1 reads LNHDA; CDR2 reads SQIVND (reference sequence). The CDR3 sequence is CASSISGLETQYF. The CDR3 bases are TGTGCCAGTAGTATATCGGGGTTGGAGACCCAGTACTTC.

This clonotype has a count of ten or more. The V gene is TRBV6-6, the J gene TRBJ1-5, with TRBD1 identical over 9 bases. Per germline, CDR1 MNHNY and CDR2 SVGAGI (reference sequence). The J segment lost 5 bases and the V segment lost 2 bases, leaving 4 bases of the junction unmatched. The CDR3 extends over 15 amino acids. The CDR3 is CASSYVTGGDQPQHF. The DNA of the CDR3 is TGTGCCAGCAGTTACGTAACAGGGGGCGATCAGCCCCAGCATTTT.

This clonotype came up many times. The chain employs TRBV6-2 or TRBV6-3 and TRBJ2-3, with TRBD2 as a possible D gene (5 bases). Between the trimmed V and J ends, which lost 0 bases and 4 bases, there was a span of 11 bases. Per germline, CDR1 MNHEY and CDR2 SVGEGT. This CDR3 has 15 residues. This CDR3 is CASSYSRERPDTQYF. CDR3 nucleotide sequence: TGTGCCAGCAGTTACTCGAGGGAGCGTCCAGATACGCAGTATTTT.

This clonotype was detected ten times or more. The CDR3 nucleotides read TGCGCCAGCAGCTTGGAGGGAAGCAACACCGGGGAGCTGTTTTTT. It yields the protein CASSLEGSNTGELFF. V gene TRBV5-1 combines with J gene TRBJ2-2; unclear D gene. CDR3 length: 15 amino acids. V was cut by 0 bases and J by 2 bases, with 8 bases left in between. Germline lookup yields CDR1 SGHRS and CDR2 YFSETQ.

At least ten counts were recorded for this clonotype. The chain is built from TRBV5-1 and TRBJ2-7; TRBD2 matches 7 bases. There are 14 residues in the CDR3. In germline, CDR1 is SGHRS, CDR2 YFSETQ. With V trimmed by 4 bases and J by 4 bases, 8 bases remained unmatched. CDR3 loop: CASSDVSGGYEQYF. The CDR3 DNA reads as TGCGCCAGCAGCGATGTGTCGGGAGGATACGAGCAGTACTTC.

This clonotype was observed many times. The V call is TRBV27, the J call TRBJ1-1; a weak D match, TRBD1 (5 bases). The CDR3 has 14 amino acids. Germline CDR1 is MNHEY and CDR2 is SMNVEV (reference sequence). V lost 3 bases, J lost 4 bases, and 12 bases lay in between. In DNA form, the CDR3 reads TGTGCCAGCAGTTTGGGGCACAGGATCACTGAAGCTTTCTTT. Its translation: CASSLGHRITEAFF.

In its sample, this clonotype was seen many times. The J gene is TRBJ1-1, the V gene TRBV5-1, with TRBD1 matching over 9 bases. Germline CDR1 is SGHRS and CDR2 is YFSETQ. This CDR3 is built from 18 residues. The J segment lost 0 bases and the V segment lost 4 bases, leaving 13 bases of the junction unmatched. The CDR3 is CASSRGITGGAVNTEAFF. The CDR3 coding sequence is TGCGCCAGCAGCCGCGGAATAACAGGGGGCGCGGTGAACACTGAAGCTTTCTTT.

Note on this clonotype: Its ends do not fully match the called genes, so a read error is possible. This chain uses TRBV18 with TRBJ2-5; maybe TRBD1 (5 bases). Germline loops: CDR1 KGHSH, CDR2 LQKENI. The CDR3 runs 15 residues. The CDR3 sequence: CDSSPPKGLKETQYF. In nucleotides, the CDR3 is TGTGACAGCTCACCGCCCAAGGGGCTTAAAGAGACCCAGTACTTC.